This is a list of T cell receptor beta chains from one sample in a study of blood T cells in healthy people across ages. MiXCR, applied by TCRdb to the 5' RACE reads, yields one record per CDR3 protein. The sample carries about 1.8 million distinct CDR3 sequences, 49% recorded once. Sample: blood. The receptors originated from a woman aged 40 to 55 in good health. Both conserved end residues are part of each CDR3. Each record gives: clone size, J gene, V gene, D gene, CDR3 DNA, CDR3 protein. The D gene is left open where the match is weak. Rows give clone size only sometimes, using once, few, many, or a class for an expanded clone.

abundance: few
j_gene: TRBJ2-5
v_gene: TRBV20-1
d_gene: TRBD2
CDR3nt: TGCAGTGCTAGAGATCGGAGCGGGGGGGGCCAAGAGACCCAGTACTTC
CDR3aa: CSARDRSGGGQETQYF

abundance: .
j_gene: TRBJ2-1
v_gene: TRBV7-9
d_gene: .
CDR3nt: TGTGCCAGCAGCGCCAGATCATTGGGGTCCTACAATGAGCAGTTCTTC
CDR3aa: CASSARSLGSYNEQFF

abundance: few
j_gene: TRBJ2-4
v_gene: TRBV27
d_gene: .
CDR3nt: TGTGCCAGCAGTGACTCCCAGGCGGGCAAAAACATTCAGTACTTC
CDR3aa: CASSDSQAGKNIQYF

abundance: few
j_gene: TRBJ2-7
v_gene: TRBV6-2/TRBV6-3
d_gene: TRBD2
CDR3nt: TGTGCCAGCAGCATAGCGGGGGCAAACTCCTACGAGCAGTACTTC
CDR3aa: CASSIAGANSYEQYF

abundance: .
j_gene: TRBJ2-5
v_gene: TRBV29-1
d_gene: TRBD2
CDR3nt: TGCAGCGTTGAAACCGGGACTAGCGGGAGGGCCGAGGAGACCCAGTACTTC
CDR3aa: CSVETGTSGRAEETQYF

abundance: few
j_gene: TRBJ2-5
v_gene: TRBV20-1
d_gene: .
CDR3nt: TGCAGTGCTAGCAGGGCAGCGGAGACCCAGTACTTC
CDR3aa: CSASRAAETQYF

abundance: .
j_gene: TRBJ1-2
v_gene: TRBV12-3/TRBV12-4
d_gene: .
CDR3nt: TGTGCCAGCAGTCGGCCCCTTGGCAGAAAAAACTATGGCTACACCTTC
CDR3aa: CASSRPLGRKNYGYTF

abundance: few
j_gene: TRBJ2-3
v_gene: TRBV6-5
d_gene: TRBD1
CDR3nt: TGTGCCAGCAGTTTCCGGGACAGGGGACCCACAGATACGCAGTATTTT
CDR3aa: CASSFRDRGPTDTQYF

abundance: .
j_gene: TRBJ2-3
v_gene: TRBV29-1
d_gene: TRBD2
CDR3nt: TGCAGCGTTGTGGACCTAGCGGAACCCACAGATACGCAGTATTTT
CDR3aa: CSVVDLAEPTDTQYF

abundance: .
j_gene: TRBJ2-1
v_gene: TRBV15
d_gene: .
CDR3nt: TGTGCCACCAGCGGCTACCATTACAATGAGCAGTTCTTC
CDR3aa: CATSGYHYNEQFF

abundance: .
j_gene: TRBJ1-1
v_gene: TRBV5-1
d_gene: .
CDR3nt: TGCGCCAGCAGCTTGGCCGGGTCGCGGGCTGAAGCTTTCTTT
CDR3aa: CASSLAGSRAEAFF

abundance: .
j_gene: TRBJ2-1
v_gene: TRBV27
d_gene: .
CDR3nt: TGTGCCAGCAGTTTAGGGGCGCGAAGCTACAATGAGCAGTTCTTC
CDR3aa: CASSLGARSYNEQFF

abundance: .
j_gene: TRBJ2-3
v_gene: TRBV9
d_gene: .
CDR3nt: TGTGCCAGCAGCGTCGATTTCCGGTACACAGATACGCAGTATTTT
CDR3aa: CASSVDFRYTDTQYF

abundance: few
j_gene: TRBJ2-3
v_gene: TRBV20-1
d_gene: .
CDR3nt: TGCAGTGCCCCGCATGGGCAGAACACAGATACGCAGTATTTT
CDR3aa: CSAPHGQNTDTQYF

abundance: .
j_gene: TRBJ2-3
v_gene: TRBV12-3/TRBV12-4
d_gene: TRBD2
CDR3nt: TGTGCCACCAGGGGGGGACTAGCAGCAAGCACAGATACGCAGTATTTT
CDR3aa: CATRGGLAASTDTQYF

abundance: few
j_gene: TRBJ2-1
v_gene: TRBV4-3
d_gene: TRBD2
CDR3nt: TGCGCCAGCAGCCAAGATCGGGATCTAGCGGGGGGGCGGATGGGGAATGAGCAGTTCTTC
CDR3aa: CASSQDRDLAGGRMGNEQFF

abundance: .
j_gene: TRBJ2-1
v_gene: TRBV20-1
d_gene: .
CDR3nt: TGCAGTGCTCCAAGGCCTAGCGAGACCTACAATGAGCAGTTCTTC
CDR3aa: CSAPRPSETYNEQFF

abundance: .
j_gene: TRBJ2-1
v_gene: TRBV7-2
d_gene: TRBD2
CDR3nt: TGTGCCAGCAGCGCAGCGAGTAGCGGGGCCCCCAATGAGCAGTTCTTC
CDR3aa: CASSAASSGAPNEQFF

abundance: .
j_gene: TRBJ2-3
v_gene: TRBV4-3
d_gene: .
CDR3nt: TGCGCCAGCAGCCAAGTCTTGCAGGGCACAGATACGCAGTATTTT
CDR3aa: CASSQVLQGTDTQYF

abundance: .
j_gene: TRBJ2-1
v_gene: TRBV6-2/TRBV6-3
d_gene: TRBD2
CDR3nt: TGTGCCAGCAGTTACTCGACTAGCGGTTATTCCTGCAATGAGCAGTTCTTC
CDR3aa: CASSYSTSGYSCNEQFF

abundance: .
j_gene: TRBJ1-5
v_gene: TRBV12-3/TRBV12-4
d_gene: TRBD1
CDR3nt: TGTGCCAGCAGTTTAGCCGGGACAGGGGACAATCAGCCCCAGCATTTT
CDR3aa: CASSLAGTGDNQPQHF

abundance: few
j_gene: TRBJ2-5
v_gene: TRBV18
d_gene: TRBD1
CDR3nt: TGTGCCAGCTCCCTAGGGACAGTGTACCAAGAGACCCAGTACTTC
CDR3aa: CASSLGTVYQETQYF

abundance: .
j_gene: TRBJ1-1
v_gene: TRBV5-1
d_gene: .
CDR3nt: TGCGCCAGCAGCGCACACCGGTCGATGGGCACTGAAGCTTTCTTT
CDR3aa: CASSAHRSMGTEAFF

abundance: .
j_gene: TRBJ2-4
v_gene: TRBV2
d_gene: .
CDR3nt: TGTGCCAGCAGCGGGACCAAAAACATTCAGTACTTC
CDR3aa: CASSGTKNIQYF

abundance: .
j_gene: TRBJ2-1
v_gene: TRBV2
d_gene: TRBD2
CDR3nt: TGTGCCAGCAGTGATCCGGGGGGAGTTGAGCAGTTCTTC
CDR3aa: CASSDPGGVEQFF

abundance: .
j_gene: TRBJ2-7
v_gene: TRBV20-1
d_gene: TRBD2
CDR3nt: TGCAGTGCTCCCCACCGACTAGCGGGTAAACCCTACAATGAGCAGTACTTC
CDR3aa: CSAPHRLAGKPYNEQYF

abundance: .
j_gene: TRBJ2-5
v_gene: TRBV5-8
d_gene: .
CDR3nt: TGTGCCAGCAGCTTAGGGTTAACCCTCGCCGCTGAGAAGGAGACCCAGTACTTC
CDR3aa: CASSLGLTLAAEKETQYF

abundance: .
j_gene: TRBJ2-3
v_gene: TRBV6-2/TRBV6-3
d_gene: TRBD1
CDR3nt: TGTGCCAGCAGTTACCGCTGGACAGGGTTAGATACGCAGTATTTT
CDR3aa: CASSYRWTGLDTQYF

abundance: .
j_gene: TRBJ1-2
v_gene: TRBV20-1
d_gene: TRBD1
CDR3nt: TGCAGCCGGGACAGCCCTAACTATGGCTACACCTTC
CDR3aa: CSRDSPNYGYTF

abundance: .
j_gene: TRBJ2-5
v_gene: TRBV28
d_gene: .
CDR3nt: TGTGCCAGCAGTCCCGAACAGGAGTACCAAGAGACCCAGTACTTC
CDR3aa: CASSPEQEYQETQYF

abundance: .
j_gene: TRBJ1-4
v_gene: TRBV7-2
d_gene: .
CDR3nt: TGTGCCAGCAGCTCCAGGGCGGGGGGGAATGAAAAACTGTTTTTT
CDR3aa: CASSSRAGGNEKLFF

abundance: few
j_gene: TRBJ2-3
v_gene: TRBV15
d_gene: .
CDR3nt: TGTGCCACCAGCAGGGGGTCTAGCACAGATACGCAGTATTTT
CDR3aa: CATSRGSSTDTQYF

abundance: .
j_gene: TRBJ1-1
v_gene: TRBV7-2
d_gene: .
CDR3nt: TGTGCCAGCAGCTTAGCCGGGATTGGGACTGCAGCTTTCTTT
CDR3aa: CASSLAGIGTAAFF

abundance: .
j_gene: TRBJ1-2
v_gene: TRBV2
d_gene: .
CDR3nt: TGTGCCAGCCCAACCCCAACTATATCGGACGGCTACACCTTC
CDR3aa: CASPTPTISDGYTF

abundance: .
j_gene: TRBJ2-3
v_gene: TRBV6-1
d_gene: TRBD2
CDR3nt: TGTGCCAGCTGGCCGGGACTAGCGGGGGCAGGCACAGATACGCAGTATTTT
CDR3aa: CASWPGLAGAGTDTQYF

abundance: .
j_gene: TRBJ2-1
v_gene: TRBV29-1
d_gene: TRBD1
CDR3nt: TGCAGCGTAGGCCCCGGGACAGGGGGCATTGGGAGCAATGAGCAGTTCTTC
CDR3aa: CSVGPGTGGIGSNEQFF

abundance: few
j_gene: TRBJ2-1
v_gene: TRBV25-1
d_gene: .
CDR3nt: TGTGCCAGCAGTGATTGGGTTATGTCCTACAATGAGCAGTTCTTC
CDR3aa: CASSDWVMSYNEQFF

abundance: .
j_gene: TRBJ1-2
v_gene: TRBV15
d_gene: .
CDR3nt: TGTGCCACCGGGGCGGACCAAAACTATGGCTACACCTTC
CDR3aa: CATGADQNYGYTF

abundance: .
j_gene: TRBJ2-4
v_gene: TRBV6-5
d_gene: TRBD1
CDR3nt: TGTGCCAGCAGTCCACGCAGGGGGACAAACATTCAGTACTTC
CDR3aa: CASSPRRGTNIQYF

abundance: few
j_gene: TRBJ1-5
v_gene: TRBV28
d_gene: .
CDR3nt: TGTGCCAGCACGGGGGAGGGGAGGTTGCCCCAGCATTTT
CDR3aa: CASTGEGRLPQHF

abundance: .
j_gene: TRBJ2-3
v_gene: TRBV7-2
d_gene: TRBD2
CDR3nt: TGTGCCAGCAGCTTAATGGCGGGAGGAACAGCAGATACGCAGTATTTT
CDR3aa: CASSLMAGGTADTQYF

abundance: once
j_gene: TRBJ2-1
v_gene: TRBV3-1
d_gene: .
CDR3nt: TGTGCCAGCAGCCCCTTGCCGGGGGAGGAGCAGTTCTTC
CDR3aa: CASSPLPGEEQFF

abundance: .
j_gene: TRBJ2-7
v_gene: TRBV5-6
d_gene: .
CDR3nt: TGTGCCAGCAGCTTGAACCGCTACAGCTCCTACGAGCAGTACTTC
CDR3aa: CASSLNRYSSYEQYF

abundance: .
j_gene: TRBJ2-5
v_gene: TRBV4-2
d_gene: .
CDR3nt: TGTGCAAGCAGCCGAGCAGGGGGGACAGTCCAAGAGACCCAGTACTTC
CDR3aa: CASSRAGGTVQETQYF

abundance: once
j_gene: TRBJ1-5
v_gene: TRBV6-2/TRBV6-3
d_gene: .
CDR3nt: TGTGCCAGCAGTTACTCCGGACCGGTTAGCAATCAGCCCCAGCATTTT
CDR3aa: CASSYSGPVSNQPQHF

abundance: .
j_gene: TRBJ2-1
v_gene: TRBV7-9
d_gene: .
CDR3nt: TGTGCCAGCAGCTTACCACACTTCCCCAATGAGCAGTTCTTC
CDR3aa: CASSLPHFPNEQFF

abundance: .
j_gene: TRBJ1-6
v_gene: TRBV7-2
d_gene: TRBD1
CDR3nt: TGCGCCGGCAGTTCGGGACAGGGAGGCCTCCACTTT
CDR3aa: CAGSSGQGGLHF

abundance: few
j_gene: TRBJ2-5
v_gene: TRBV7-9
d_gene: .
CDR3nt: TGTGCCAGCAGCTTAGCGAGAGGTATTCAAGAGACCCAGTACTTC
CDR3aa: CASSLARGIQETQYF

abundance: few
j_gene: TRBJ2-3
v_gene: TRBV7-2
d_gene: TRBD2
CDR3nt: TGTGCCAGCAGCTTAAGCGGGCCGCGGGGGGGCGCAGATACGCAGTATTTT
CDR3aa: CASSLSGPRGGADTQYF

abundance: .
j_gene: TRBJ2-1
v_gene: TRBV12-5
d_gene: .
CDR3nt: TGTGCTAGTGGTTTGGCGCTAAACAATGAGCAGTTCTTC
CDR3aa: CASGLALNNEQFF

abundance: .
j_gene: TRBJ2-5
v_gene: TRBV5-1
d_gene: .
CDR3nt: TGCGCCAGCAGCTTGGTAGGTGGAACAGAGGAGACCCAGTACTTC
CDR3aa: CASSLVGGTEETQYF

abundance: .
j_gene: TRBJ2-7
v_gene: TRBV20-1
d_gene: TRBD1
CDR3nt: TGCAGTGCTAGAGATATCGACAGGGGGTCGGCCTACGAGCAGTACTTC
CDR3aa: CSARDIDRGSAYEQYF

abundance: few
j_gene: TRBJ2-5
v_gene: TRBV7-2
d_gene: TRBD2
CDR3nt: TGTGCCAGCAGCTCCCCCAACGGCCTAGCGGGCCAAGAGACCCAGTACTTC
CDR3aa: CASSSPNGLAGQETQYF

abundance: .
j_gene: TRBJ2-3
v_gene: TRBV2
d_gene: .
CDR3nt: TGTGCCAGCAATCCCGCCAGGGGCACAGATACGCAGTATTTT
CDR3aa: CASNPARGTDTQYF

abundance: .
j_gene: TRBJ1-2
v_gene: TRBV6-1
d_gene: TRBD1
CDR3nt: TGTGCCAGCAGTGAAAGATCCGGGACAGGGGGCTTCTATGGCTACACCTTC
CDR3aa: CASSERSGTGGFYGYTF

abundance: many
j_gene: TRBJ2-1
v_gene: TRBV10-3
d_gene: .
CDR3nt: TGTGCCATCAGTGAGTCCAATGAGCAGTTCTTC
CDR3aa: CAISESNEQFF

abundance: .
j_gene: TRBJ2-2
v_gene: TRBV6-5
d_gene: .
CDR3nt: TGTGCCAGCAGTTACTTGCCCAACACCGGGGAGCTGTTTTTT
CDR3aa: CASSYLPNTGELFF

abundance: .
j_gene: TRBJ2-5
v_gene: TRBV6-2/TRBV6-3
d_gene: .
CDR3nt: TGTGCCAGCAGTTACTCGCCATGGGGGTTCCCAGAGACCCAGTACTTC
CDR3aa: CASSYSPWGFPETQYF

abundance: .
j_gene: TRBJ2-3
v_gene: TRBV27
d_gene: .
CDR3nt: TGTGCCAGCAGTTTAACGGCATTGGGGGGCACAGATACGCAGTATTTT
CDR3aa: CASSLTALGGTDTQYF